A selection of T cell receptor beta chains follows, all from one sample in a study of blood T cell repertoires in COVID-19. Sequenced by immunoSEQ multiplex PCR; TCRdb stores in-frame clones only, minus some. The sample consists of approximately 330,000 clones, about nine tenths of them appearing once. Sequencing input: peripheral blood. All receptors come from a man under 40 with COVID-19, enrolled during active disease. Both conserved end residues are part of each CDR3. Fields, in order: J gene, V gene, clone size, CDR3 protein. Clone size, where shown, is once, few, many, or a class for clones that have expanded.

j_call: TRBJ1-2
v_call: TRBV6-4
clone_size: -
cdr3_aa: CASSGREGYTF

j_call: TRBJ1-5
v_call: TRBV5-1
clone_size: -
cdr3_aa: CASSQGQGGQPQHF

j_call: TRBJ2-1
v_call: TRBV27
clone_size: -
cdr3_aa: CASSPGTSSLLYNEQFF

j_call: TRBJ1-1
v_call: TRBV5-4
clone_size: few
cdr3_aa: CASSPRTGMNTEAFF

j_call: TRBJ2-5
v_call: TRBV5-1
clone_size: -
cdr3_aa: CASMPGASQVAETQYF

j_call: TRBJ2-7
v_call: TRBV27
clone_size: -
cdr3_aa: CASMGGQGYREQYF

j_call: TRBJ1-6
v_call: TRBV14
clone_size: -
cdr3_aa: CASSPWQGSPLHF

j_call: TRBJ1-4
v_call: TRBV5-1
clone_size: -
cdr3_aa: CASSPWGGTNEKLFF

j_call: TRBJ1-1
v_call: TRBV6-2/TRBV6-3
clone_size: -
cdr3_aa: CASSRTSGGRTEAFF

j_call: TRBJ1-4
v_call: TRBV6-2/TRBV6-3
clone_size: -
cdr3_aa: CASSLDRLKGTNEKLFF

j_call: TRBJ1-1
v_call: TRBV3-1/TRBV3-2
clone_size: once
cdr3_aa: CASSLTDNTEAFF

j_call: TRBJ1-3
v_call: TRBV7-9
clone_size: -
cdr3_aa: CASSRTVDSGNTIYF

j_call: TRBJ2-4
v_call: TRBV27
clone_size: -
cdr3_aa: CASRSPLQSSLAKNIQYF

j_call: TRBJ2-5
v_call: TRBV7-6
clone_size: -
cdr3_aa: CASSNGQGGWEETQYF

j_call: TRBJ2-1
v_call: TRBV9
clone_size: once
cdr3_aa: CASSTYRDPGLVQFF

j_call: TRBJ2-7
v_call: TRBV9
clone_size: -
cdr3_aa: CASSVVQGGEQYF

j_call: TRBJ1-5
v_call: TRBV28
clone_size: -
cdr3_aa: CASRAPEYSNQPQHF

j_call: TRBJ2-7
v_call: TRBV29-1
clone_size: -
cdr3_aa: CSAEEGGYEQYF

j_call: TRBJ1-1
v_call: TRBV27
clone_size: -
cdr3_aa: CASSLSFQGTEAFF

j_call: TRBJ1-4
v_call: TRBV19
clone_size: -
cdr3_aa: CASSILGTKGVRTNEKLFF

j_call: TRBJ2-4
v_call: TRBV5-1
clone_size: -
cdr3_aa: CASSLLAGSKNIQYF

j_call: TRBJ1-4
v_call: TRBV2
clone_size: once
cdr3_aa: CASSLDRGLVSLFF

j_call: TRBJ2-3
v_call: TRBV4-3
clone_size: -
cdr3_aa: CASSGTSAPSTDTQYF

j_call: TRBJ1-6
v_call: TRBV27
clone_size: -
cdr3_aa: CASSLRSSYNSPLHF

j_call: TRBJ2-6
v_call: TRBV11-3
clone_size: -
cdr3_aa: CASSLNQGIGSGANVLTF

j_call: TRBJ2-5
v_call: TRBV18
clone_size: -
cdr3_aa: CASSPSSMETQYF

j_call: TRBJ2-7
v_call: TRBV27
clone_size: -
cdr3_aa: CASSLTPTYEQYF

j_call: TRBJ2-2
v_call: TRBV5-4
clone_size: -
cdr3_aa: CASTLGGGAGDTGELFF

j_call: TRBJ2-2
v_call: TRBV15
clone_size: -
cdr3_aa: CATGPRNTGELFF

j_call: TRBJ2-3
v_call: TRBV6-5
clone_size: -
cdr3_aa: CASSTGLADTQYF

j_call: TRBJ2-7
v_call: TRBV5-6
clone_size: -
cdr3_aa: CASSSWDSYEQYF

j_call: TRBJ2-5
v_call: TRBV27
clone_size: -
cdr3_aa: CASSLISDLPAETQYF

j_call: TRBJ1-5
v_call: TRBV12-3/TRBV12-4
clone_size: -
cdr3_aa: CASSLMEQPQHF

j_call: TRBJ1-4
v_call: TRBV10-3
clone_size: few
cdr3_aa: CAIKPATNEKLFF

j_call: TRBJ2-1
v_call: TRBV4-2
clone_size: -
cdr3_aa: CASSQAAAGTNIHEQFF

j_call: TRBJ2-1
v_call: TRBV24-1
clone_size: -
cdr3_aa: CATSDLDYGGRGDEQFF

j_call: TRBJ2-2
v_call: TRBV7-9
clone_size: -
cdr3_aa: CASSLGSTGELFF

j_call: TRBJ1-2
v_call: TRBV7-8
clone_size: few
cdr3_aa: CASSLDRRGYTF

j_call: TRBJ2-2
v_call: TRBV2
clone_size: -
cdr3_aa: CASSWDRAITGELFF

j_call: TRBJ2-3
v_call: TRBV5-1
clone_size: -
cdr3_aa: CASSRAGEDTQYF

j_call: TRBJ2-2
v_call: TRBV3-1/TRBV3-2
clone_size: -
cdr3_aa: CASSPFLRGSPGELFF

j_call: TRBJ1-6
v_call: TRBV21-1
clone_size: -
cdr3_aa: CASSKGRCDYNSPLHF

j_call: TRBJ2-7
v_call: TRBV19
clone_size: -
cdr3_aa: CASLVCKGGRETYEQYF

j_call: TRBJ2-1
v_call: TRBV9
clone_size: -
cdr3_aa: CASSVDSSSYNEQFF

j_call: TRBJ1-1
v_call: TRBV18
clone_size: once
cdr3_aa: CASSPTASDRGAEAFF

j_call: TRBJ2-2
v_call: TRBV6-2/TRBV6-3
clone_size: -
cdr3_aa: CASSPPTSGIIVGTGELFF

j_call: TRBJ2-3
v_call: TRBV7-9
clone_size: -
cdr3_aa: CASSLGTGVATDTQYF